The sample holds a few counts of the clone carrying this T cell receptor (delta chain). These data originate in a study of gamma-delta chains in newborns, infants, children. In the study overall: Innate gammadelta T cells reportedly expand polyclonally right after birth, driven by microbial exposure, per the title.

V shed 4 bases, J shed 0 bases, and the junction held 12 bases outside the gene matches. The germline gives CDR1 GEAIGNYY, CDR2 EKD. This CDR3 is built from 18 residues. TCRdb re-processed the reads via CATT. The sample contains fewer than 15,000 delta-chain clones, roughly 7% of which appear only once. This TCR was recovered from a child who was a newborn, infant or young child, either healthy, febrile or measles-vaccinated (not recorded which). J is TRDJ2 and V is TRDV2; 8 nucleotides match TRDD3. Sequenced material: blood. The DNA for the CDR3 is TGTGCCTGTGAACCATACTGGGGGTCCTCTTCTTTGACAGCACAACTCTTCTTT. It is translated as CACEPYWGSSSLTAQLFF.